The 17 T cell receptor beta chains below were found in one sample sequenced in a study of T cells in Graves' hyperthyroidism and ophthalmopathy. Researchers amplified the TCR beta CDR3 regions from RNA transcripts. The TCR CDR3 first-round RT-PCR relied on the HTBI primer set. TCRdb re-derived calls from the multiplex PCR reads in MiXCR, one entry per CDR3 protein. In the table there are 400,000 to 500,000 distinct CDR3 sequences, roughly 14% of which are singletons. The sequenced material came from blood. The receptors were gathered from a man aged 18 to 30 with Graves' ophthalmopathy.

This clonotype was picked up a small number of times. V and J are TRBV5-6 and TRBJ2-7; TRBD2 matches 9 bases. The length of the CDR3 is 17 residues. The germline gives CDR1 SGHDT, CDR2 YYEEEE. With 7 bases clipped from V and 7 bases from J, the junction kept 21 bases outside the gene matches. CDR3 nucleotides: TGTGCCAGCTCTGGAAGATTTTCTAGCGGGATTAGAGGTGAGCAGTACTTC. This translates into CASSGRFSSGIRGEQYF.

In its sample, this clonotype was seen many times. The chain uses TRBV3-1 and TRBJ2-1; tentatively, D is TRBD2 (6 bases). This CDR3 contains 15 residues. Trimming left V 2 bases short and J 4 bases short, with 12 bases between. Germline V CDR1 and CDR2: LGHDT, YNNKEL (reference sequence). The CDR3 DNA reads TGTGCCAGCAGCCAAATAGCTGGGGGGTACAATGAGCAGTTCTTC. Translation: CASSQIAGGYNEQFF.

With regard to this clonotype: One end of the junction is discordant with germline, which a read error may explain. The chain recombines TRBV19 with TRBJ2-7; 10 bases match TRBD2. CDR1 and CDR2 (germline): LNHDA, SQIVND (reference sequence). There are 16 residues in the CDR3. The CDR3 sequence: CTSSPGLAERDYEQYF. For the CDR3, the DNA is TGTACCAGTAGTCCCGGACTAGCGGAAAGAGACTACGAGCAGTACTTC.

The chain links TRBV4-2 to TRBJ2-5; 8 bases map to TRBD2. Germline trimming cut 1 base from V and 5 bases from J; bases unmatched to any gene: 15. This CDR3 region has 18 residues. The germline CDR1 and CDR2 sequences are LGHNA and YNFKEQ. CDR3 in amino acids: CASSQVVAGGGMFETQYF. CDR3 nucleotides: TGTGCCAGCAGCCAAGTCGTGGCGGGGGGCGGTATGTTTGAGACCCAGTACTTC.

The sample holds many counts of this clonotype. V usage is TRBV11-3 and J usage is TRBJ2-5, with D possibly being TRBD2 (6 bases). The germline CDR1 and CDR2 sequences are SGHNT and YENEEA. This CDR3 has 14 residues. V was clipped by 2 bases and J by 5 bases, with 12 bases between them. The CDR3 DNA reads as TGTGCCAGCAGCTTAAGGGGCGGGGAGGAGACCCAGTACTTC. Translating gives CASSLRGGEETQYF.

This clonotype occurred many times. This chain uses TRBV11-2 with TRBJ1-5, with 10 bases lining up with TRBD1. The J segment lost 6 bases and the V segment lost 5 bases, leaving 4 bases of the junction unmatched. This CDR3 is 14 amino acids long. Germline CDR1 and CDR2: SGHAT and FQNNGV. This chain's CDR3 is CASSAGTGVQPQHF. The CDR3 nucleotides read TGTGCCAGCAGCGCCGGGACAGGGGTTCAGCCCCAGCATTTT. Full variable domain (missing parts from reference TRBV11-2 and TRBJ1-5): EAGVAQSPRYKIIEKRQSVAFWCNPISGHATLYWYQQILGQGPKLLIQFQNNGVVDDSQLPKDRFSAERLKGVDSTLKIQPAKLEDSAVYLCASSAGTGVQPQHFGDGTRLSIL.

The sample holds many counts of this clonotype. The V call is TRBV18, the J call TRBJ1-2, with D maybe TRBD1 (5 bases). Germline V lookup: CDR1 KGHSH, CDR2 LQKENI. This CDR3 is built from 13 residues. The V end was cut by 6 bases, the J end by 8 bases, with 16 bases between. The CDR3 loop reads CASSPGRLSGYTF. CDR3 bases: TGTGCCAGCTCTCCGGGACGGCTGTCAGGCTACACCTTC.

With regard to this clonotype: This may come from a read error, since a much larger clone is one base off. The rearrangement uses TRBV7-9 and TRBJ2-5, with TRBD1 as a possible D gene (5 bases). CDR1 SEHNR and CDR2 FQNEAQ come from the germline V gene (reference sequence). This CDR3 has 18 amino acids. Trimming pared 1 base from V and 1 base from J, leaving 19 bases between. CDR3: CASSLGGMPTTPQETQYF. The CDR3 DNA is TGTGCCAGCAGCTTAGGGGGCATGCCTACCACACCCCAAGAGACCCAGTACTTC.

At least ten counts were recorded for this clonotype. The CDR3 is CASSREGSNYGYTF. CDR3 nucleotide sequence: TGCGCCAGCAGTCGTGAGGGCTCTAACTATGGCTACACCTTC. This chain links TRBV5-1 with TRBJ1-2; D unresolved. V was shortened by 5 bases and J by 0 bases, with 11 bases between the two germline ends. This CDR3 is built from 14 residues. Germline V gene data show CDR1 as SGHRS and CDR2 as YFSETQ.

This clonotype came up many times. The rearrangement uses TRBV3-1 and TRBJ1-6, with a tentative D call TRBD1 (5 bases). Trimming cost V 1 base and J 5 bases, with 9 bases left between them. Germline lookup yields CDR1 LGHDT and CDR2 YNNKEL (reference sequence). This CDR3 is built from 15 residues. DNA of the CDR3: TGTGCCAGCAGCCAAGTCGGGGGGAATAATTCACCCCTCCACTTT. Protein sequence: CASSQVGGNNSPLHF.

This clonotype was found many times. The chain couples TRBV15 to TRBJ2-1, with 9 bases fitting TRBD1. The CDR3 is 16 residues long. V lost 4 bases to trimming and J lost 6 bases; unmatched junction nucleotides: 10. Germline V gene lookup returns CDR1 LNHNV and CDR2 YYDKDF (reference sequence). The CDR3 nucleotides are TGTGCCACCAGCAAGCCGGGACAGGGCTCGATCAATGAGCAGTTCTTC. It encodes CATSKPGQGSINEQFF.

This clonotype was detected a few times. This may come from a read error, since a much larger clone is one base off. The chain combines TRBV30 with TRBJ1-1; D perhaps matches TRBD1 (6 bases). The length of the CDR3 is 11 residues. Germline lookup yields CDR1 GTSNPN and CDR2 SVGIG (reference sequence). CDR3 sequence reads: CAWGQNAEAFF. CDR3 in DNA: TGTGCCTGGGGACAGAACGCTGAAGCTTTCTTT.

This sequence joins TRBV7-9 and TRBJ2-1; 7 bases map to TRBD1. CDR1 and CDR2 (germline): SEHNR, FQNEAQ (reference sequence). There are 15 residues in the CDR3. Germline trimming cut 5 bases from V and 5 bases from J; bases unmatched to any gene: 9. DNA for the CDR3: TGTGCCAGCAGCGCCGTGACAGGGTGGGACAATGAGCAGTTCTTC. This encodes CASSAVTGWDNEQFF. Complete variable domain (other parts from reference TRBV7-9 and TRBJ2-1): DTGVSQNPRHKITKRGQNVTFRCDPISEHNRLYWYRQTLGQGPEFLTYFQNEAQLEKSRLLSDRFSAERPKGSFSTLEIQRTEQGDSAMYLCASSAVTGWDNEQFFGPGTRLTVL.

This clonotype was observed at least ten times. The CDR3 reads CASSTSGSETDTQYF. CDR3 DNA: TGTGCCAGCAGCACTAGCGGGAGTGAGACAGATACGCAGTATTTT. The V gene is TRBV7-3, the J gene TRBJ2-3; 11 bases are shared with TRBD2. The trim removed 5 bases at V and 3 bases at J, leaving 4 bases unmatched. CDR3 length equals 15 residues. Per germline, CDR1 SGHTA and CDR2 FQGTGA.

Ten or more counts support this clonotype. The chain has TRBV18 and TRBJ2-7; 8 nucleotides align to TRBD1. J was trimmed by 4 bases and V by 2 bases; bases with no gene match: 7. CDR1 and CDR2 (germline): KGHSH, LQKENI. This CDR3 is built from 15 residues. In DNA form, the CDR3 reads TGTGCCAGCTCACCAACAGGGGGTAGGGCGTACGAGCAGTACTTC. Its translation is CASSPTGGRAYEQYF. Full variable domain (rest looked up from reference TRBV18 and TRBJ2-7): NAGVMQNPRHLVRRRGQEARLRCSPMKGHSHVYWYRQLPEEGLKFMVYLQKENIIDESGMPKERFSAEFPKEGPSILRIQQVVRGDSAAYFCASSPTGGRAYEQYFGPGTRLTVT.

At least ten counts were recorded for this clonotype. This chain joins TRBV5-1 and TRBJ2-7; 9 nucleotides agree with TRBD1. The V and J ends lost 2 bases and 6 bases, in that order; junction bases with no gene match: 3. The CDR3 loop spans 13 amino acids. Germline V CDR1 and CDR2: SGHRS, YFSETQ. The DNA for the CDR3 is TGCGCCAGCAGCTTACAGGGGGCAAGCGAGCAGTACTTC. It translates to CASSLQGASEQYF.

This clonotype was found many times. This sequence joins TRBV2 and TRBJ2-7; maybe TRBD2 (5 bases). The ends were cut back, 5 bases at V and 3 bases at J, with 17 bases in the middle. The CDR3 is made up of 15 amino acids. Germline CDR1 reads SNHLY; CDR2 reads FYNNEI. CDR3 sequence reads: CASSRPRGSFYEQYF. Written as DNA, the CDR3 is TGTGCCAGCAGTCGTCCCCGGGGATCCTTCTACGAGCAGTACTTC.